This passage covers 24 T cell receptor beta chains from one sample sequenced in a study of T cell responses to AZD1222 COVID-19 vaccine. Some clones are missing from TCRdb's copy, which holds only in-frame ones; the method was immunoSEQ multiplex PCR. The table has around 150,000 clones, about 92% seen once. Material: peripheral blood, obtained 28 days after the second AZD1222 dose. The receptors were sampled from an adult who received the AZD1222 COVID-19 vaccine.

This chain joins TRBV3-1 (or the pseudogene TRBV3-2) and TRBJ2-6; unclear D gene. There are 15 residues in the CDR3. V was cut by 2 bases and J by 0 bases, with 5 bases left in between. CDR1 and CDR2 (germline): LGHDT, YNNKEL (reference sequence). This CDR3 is CASSQTASGANVLTF. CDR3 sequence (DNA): TGTGCCAGCAGCCAAACAGCCTCTGGGGCCAACGTCCTGACTTTC.

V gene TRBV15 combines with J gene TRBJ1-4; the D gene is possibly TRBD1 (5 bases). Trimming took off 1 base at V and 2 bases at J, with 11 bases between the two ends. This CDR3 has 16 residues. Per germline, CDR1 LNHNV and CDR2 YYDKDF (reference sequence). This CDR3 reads CATSRGRGSTNEKLFF. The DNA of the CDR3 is TGTGCCACCAGCAGAGGGAGGGGCTCTACTAATGAAAAACTGTTTTTT. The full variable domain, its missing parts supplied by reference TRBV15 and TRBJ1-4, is DAMVIQNPRYQVTQFGKPVTLSCSQTLNHNVMYWYQQKSSQAPKLLFHYYDKDFNNEADTPDNFQSRRPNTSFCFLDIRSPGLGDTAMYLCATSRGRGSTNEKLFFGSGTQLSVL.

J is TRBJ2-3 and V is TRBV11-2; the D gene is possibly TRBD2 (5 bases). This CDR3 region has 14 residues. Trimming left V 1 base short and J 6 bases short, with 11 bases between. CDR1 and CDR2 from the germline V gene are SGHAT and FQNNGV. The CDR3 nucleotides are TGTGCCAGCAGCTTAGTCGGGATAAAGGATACGCAGTATTTT. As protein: CASSLVGIKDTQYF.

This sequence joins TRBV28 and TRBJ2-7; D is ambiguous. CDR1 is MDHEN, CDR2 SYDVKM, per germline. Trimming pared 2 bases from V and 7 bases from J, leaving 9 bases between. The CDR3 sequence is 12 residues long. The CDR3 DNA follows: TGTGCCAGCAGTTTAGGGTTCTCAGAGCAGTACTTC. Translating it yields CASSLGFSEQYF. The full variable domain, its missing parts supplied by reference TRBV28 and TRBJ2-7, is DVKVTQSSRYLVKRTGEKVFLECVQDMDHENMFWYRQDPGLGLRLIYFSYDVKMKEKGDIPEGYSVSREKKERFSLILESASTNQTSMYLCASSLGFSEQYFGPGTRLTVT.

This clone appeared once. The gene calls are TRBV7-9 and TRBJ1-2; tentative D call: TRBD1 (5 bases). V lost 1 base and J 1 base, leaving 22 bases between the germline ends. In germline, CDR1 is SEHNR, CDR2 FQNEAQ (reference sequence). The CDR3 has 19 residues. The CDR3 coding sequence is TGTGCCAGCAGCTTAGGAACTGACAGAGGAGCGTCGAGTAACTATGGCTACACCTTC. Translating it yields CASSLGTDRGASSNYGYTF.

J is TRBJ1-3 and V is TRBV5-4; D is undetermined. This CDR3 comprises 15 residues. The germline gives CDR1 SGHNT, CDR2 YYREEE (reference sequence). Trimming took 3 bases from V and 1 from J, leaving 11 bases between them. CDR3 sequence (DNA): TGTGCCAGCAGCTCTTTCTCGGGTTCTGGAAACACCATATATTTT. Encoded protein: CASSSFSGSGNTIYF.

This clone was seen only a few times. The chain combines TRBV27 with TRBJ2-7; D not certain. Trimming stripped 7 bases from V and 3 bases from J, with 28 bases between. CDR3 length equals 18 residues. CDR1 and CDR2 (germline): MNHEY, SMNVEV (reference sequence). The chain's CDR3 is CASIVGQVVLRVGYEQYF. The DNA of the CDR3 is TGTGCCAGCATCGTGGGTCAGGTCGTACTTAGGGTTGGCTACGAGCAGTACTTC.

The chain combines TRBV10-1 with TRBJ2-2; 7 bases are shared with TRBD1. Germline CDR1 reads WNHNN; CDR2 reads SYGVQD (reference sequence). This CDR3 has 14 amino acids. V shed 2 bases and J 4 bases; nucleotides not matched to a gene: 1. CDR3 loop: CASSEPGGTGELFF. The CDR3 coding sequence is TGCGCCAGCAGTGAGCCAGGGGGCACCGGGGAGCTGTTTTTT.

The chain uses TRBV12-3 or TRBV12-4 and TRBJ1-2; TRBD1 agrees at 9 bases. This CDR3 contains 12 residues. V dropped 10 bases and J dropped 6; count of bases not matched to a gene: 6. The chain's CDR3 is CAIYRGRDGYTF. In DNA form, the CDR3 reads TGTGCCATTTACAGGGGGCGCGATGGCTACACCTTC.

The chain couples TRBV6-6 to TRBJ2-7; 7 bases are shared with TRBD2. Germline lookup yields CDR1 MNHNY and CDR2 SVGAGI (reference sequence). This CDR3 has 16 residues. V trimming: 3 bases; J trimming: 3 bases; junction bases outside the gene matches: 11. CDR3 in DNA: TGTGCCAGCAGTTATTACCCAGCGGGATCCCGCTACGAGCAGTACTTC. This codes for CASSYYPAGSRYEQYF.

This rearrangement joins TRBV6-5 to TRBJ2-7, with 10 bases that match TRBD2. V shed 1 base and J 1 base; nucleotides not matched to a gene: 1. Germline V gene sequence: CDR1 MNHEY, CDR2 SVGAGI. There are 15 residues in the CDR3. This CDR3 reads CASSYLAGGSYEQYF. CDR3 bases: TGTGCCAGCAGTTACTTAGCGGGAGGTTCCTACGAGCAGTACTTC.

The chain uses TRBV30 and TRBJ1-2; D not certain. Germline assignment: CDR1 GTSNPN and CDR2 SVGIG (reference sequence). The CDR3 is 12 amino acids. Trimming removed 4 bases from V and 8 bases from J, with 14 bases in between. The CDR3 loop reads CAWTSHLGGYTF. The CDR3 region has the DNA TGTGCCTGGACTTCTCACCTAGGAGGCTACACCTTC.

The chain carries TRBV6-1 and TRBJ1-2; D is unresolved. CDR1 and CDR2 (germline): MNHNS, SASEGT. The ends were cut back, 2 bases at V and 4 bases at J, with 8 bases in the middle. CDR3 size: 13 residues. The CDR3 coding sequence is TGTGCCAGCAGTGAACAGGATATCTATGGCTACACCTTC. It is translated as CASSEQDIYGYTF.

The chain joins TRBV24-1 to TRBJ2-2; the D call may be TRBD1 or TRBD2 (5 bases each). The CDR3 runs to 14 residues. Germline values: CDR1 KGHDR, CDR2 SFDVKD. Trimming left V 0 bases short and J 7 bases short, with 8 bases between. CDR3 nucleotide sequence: TGTGCCACCAGTGATTTGGACAGCGGCGGGGAGCTGTTTTTT. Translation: CATSDLDSGGELFF.

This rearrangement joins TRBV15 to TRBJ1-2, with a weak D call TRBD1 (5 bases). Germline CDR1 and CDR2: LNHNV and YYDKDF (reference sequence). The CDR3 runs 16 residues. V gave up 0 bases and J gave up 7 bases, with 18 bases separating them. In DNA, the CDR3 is TGTGCCACCAGCAGAGAATTCGGGGGTCGGGTCGGTGGCTACACCTTC. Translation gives CATSREFGGRVGGYTF.

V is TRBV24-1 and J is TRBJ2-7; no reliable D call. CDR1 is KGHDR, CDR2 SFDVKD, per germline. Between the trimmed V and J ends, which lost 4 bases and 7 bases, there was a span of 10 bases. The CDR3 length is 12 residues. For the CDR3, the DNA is TGTGCCACCAGTGACCCCCTGGATGAGCAGTACTTC. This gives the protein CATSDPLDEQYF.

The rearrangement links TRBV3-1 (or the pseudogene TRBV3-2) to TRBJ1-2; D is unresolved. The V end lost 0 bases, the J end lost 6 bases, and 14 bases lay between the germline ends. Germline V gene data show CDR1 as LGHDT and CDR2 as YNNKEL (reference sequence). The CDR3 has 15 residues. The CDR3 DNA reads TGTGCCAGCAGCCAAGATAACGAGGCTGGGGATGGCTACACCTTC. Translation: CASSQDNEAGDGYTF.

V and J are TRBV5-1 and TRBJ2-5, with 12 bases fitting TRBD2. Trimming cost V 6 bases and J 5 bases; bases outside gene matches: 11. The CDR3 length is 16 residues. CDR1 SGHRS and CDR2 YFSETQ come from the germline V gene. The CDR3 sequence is CASTAMTSGSGETQYF. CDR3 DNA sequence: TGCGCCAGCACCGCCATGACTAGCGGGAGTGGTGAGACCCAGTACTTC.

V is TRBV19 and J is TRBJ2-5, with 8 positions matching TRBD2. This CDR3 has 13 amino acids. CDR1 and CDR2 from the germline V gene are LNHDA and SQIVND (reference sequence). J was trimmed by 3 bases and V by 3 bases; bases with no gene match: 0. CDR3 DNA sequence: TGTGCCAGTAGTATTAGCGGGAAAGAGACCCAGTACTTC. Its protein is CASSISGKETQYF.

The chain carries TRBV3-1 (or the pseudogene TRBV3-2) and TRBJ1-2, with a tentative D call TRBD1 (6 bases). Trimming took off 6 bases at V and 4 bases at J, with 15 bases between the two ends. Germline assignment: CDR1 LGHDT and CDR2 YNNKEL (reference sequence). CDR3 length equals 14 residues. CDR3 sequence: CASSHSGTRYGYTF. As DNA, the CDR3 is TGTGCCAGCAGTCACTCCGGGACACGCTATGGCTACACCTTC.

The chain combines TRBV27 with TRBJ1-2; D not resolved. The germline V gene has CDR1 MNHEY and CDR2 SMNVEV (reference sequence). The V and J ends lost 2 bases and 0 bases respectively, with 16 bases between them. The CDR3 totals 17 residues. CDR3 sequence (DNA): TGTGCCAGCAGTTTAAGCCCCGACCCTGGTTCTAACTATGGCTACACCTTC. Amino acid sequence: CASSLSPDPGSNYGYTF.

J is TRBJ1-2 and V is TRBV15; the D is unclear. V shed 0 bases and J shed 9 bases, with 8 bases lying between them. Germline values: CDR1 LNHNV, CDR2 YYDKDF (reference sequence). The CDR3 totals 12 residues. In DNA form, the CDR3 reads TGTGCCACCAGCAGAGATGGGTTGAGCTACACCTTC. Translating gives CATSRDGLSYTF.

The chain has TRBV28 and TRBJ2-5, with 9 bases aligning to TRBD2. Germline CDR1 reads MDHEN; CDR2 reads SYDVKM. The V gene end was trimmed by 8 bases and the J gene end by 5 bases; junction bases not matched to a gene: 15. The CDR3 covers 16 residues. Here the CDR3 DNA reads TGTGCCAGCTCCTCCCTTGGCGGGAGGGCCAGGGAGACCCAGTACTTC. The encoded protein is CASSSLGGRARETQYF.

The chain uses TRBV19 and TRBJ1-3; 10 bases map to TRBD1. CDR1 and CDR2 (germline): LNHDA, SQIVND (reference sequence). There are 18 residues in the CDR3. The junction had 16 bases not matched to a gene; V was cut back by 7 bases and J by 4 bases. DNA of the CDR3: TGTGCCAGTACCCGGGACAGGGGATCCTTGGCGGGAGGAAACACCATATATTTT. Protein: CASTRDRGSLAGGNTIYF.